A single T cell receptor beta chain is shown here with its context. Its antigen is currently unknown. The CDR3 contains 15 residues. Germline CDR1 LGHNA, CDR2 YNFKEQ. Deletions cut 0 bases from V and 3 bases from J, with 11 bases between. These data originate in a study of T cell responses to AZD1222 COVID-19 vaccine. Points from the study as a whole: Spike-specific TCR breadth and depth went up after people got two AZD1222 doses. It should be noted that donors were predominantly white British and more often female, and clonal diversity was possibly underestimated.

Clones were sequenced by immunoSEQ multiplex PCR, and TCRdb holds only the in-frame ones, with some missing. This table has 130,000 or so clones, about 93% appearing once. The rearrangement links TRBV4-2 to TRBJ2-5; no reliable D call. The specimen was peripheral blood, collected on day 0 of AZD1222 vaccination. This sequence originates from an adult in good health. The CDR3 spells CASSQDGLRKETQYF. The CDR3 DNA sequence: TGTGCCAGCAGCCAAGACGGCCTCCGGAAAGAGACCCAGTACTTC.